These 20 T cell receptor beta chains came from one sample sequenced in a study of blood T cell repertoires in COVID-19. Profiling relied on immunoSEQ multiplex PCR, and the TCRdb table lists in-frame clones only, not all of them. This sample carries about 110,000 clones, 70% to 85% of them seen once, and the ten largest clones take 13% to 15%. Sequenced material: peripheral blood. These receptors were taken from a woman aged 60-75 years with acute or convalescent COVID-19.

The chain couples TRBV5-4 to TRBJ2-1, with 12 positions matching TRBD2. CDR3 length equals 14 residues. Germline assignment: CDR1 SGHNT and CDR2 YYREEE (reference sequence). Unmatched junction bases numbered 3, after V lost 3 bases and J lost 8 bases. The DNA of the CDR3 is TGTGCCAGCAGCTCGCTAGCGGGGGGGGATGAGCAGTTCTTC. It specifies CASSSLAGGDEQFF. Variable domain in full (rest from reference TRBV5-4 and TRBJ2-1): ETGVTQSPTHLIKTRGQQVTLRCSSQSGHNTVSWYQQALGQGPQFIFQYYREEENGRGNFPPRFSGLQFPNYSSELNVNALELDDSALYLCASSSLAGGDEQFFGPGTRLTVL.

The chain is built from TRBV28 and TRBJ1-4; perhaps TRBD1 as D (5 bases). Germline values: CDR1 MDHEN, CDR2 SYDVKM. The CDR3 sequence is 14 residues long. V gave up 6 bases and J gave up 7 bases, with 15 bases separating them. CDR3 nucleotide sequence: TGTGCCAGCAGCCAGGGATTGGTATTTGAAAAACTGTTTTTT. Protein product: CASSQGLVFEKLFF.

The chain carries TRBV20-1 and TRBJ1-2, with D tentatively TRBD1 (5 bases). There are 14 residues in the CDR3. The germline gives CDR1 DFQATT, CDR2 SNEGSKA (reference sequence). Trimming left V 3 bases short and J 0 bases short, with 11 bases between. DNA of the CDR3: TGCAGTGCTAGTTTTACAGGAGCTAACTATGGCTACACCTTC. Translation gives CSASFTGANYGYTF.

This clone was detected once. The chain combines TRBV4-2 with TRBJ2-7, with 10 positions matching TRBD2. The CDR3 consists of 17 residues. V was pared by 0 bases and J by 5 bases, with 10 bases of the junction left unmatched. Germline CDR1 LGHNA, CDR2 YNFKEQ. The CDR3 protein is CASSQDLLAGVIDEQYF. CDR3 coding DNA: TGTGCCAGCAGCCAAGATCTTCTAGCGGGAGTAATCGACGAGCAGTACTTC.

CDR3 nucleotides: TGTGCCAGCAGTTTATGGGGACAGGGGGTTAGCACCGGGGAGCTGTTTTTT. This sequence encodes CASSLWGQGVSTGELFF. The V call is TRBV27, the J call TRBJ2-2; 11 bases align to TRBD1. The CDR3 runs to 17 residues. The ends lost 1 base at V and 4 bases at J; junction bases unmatched: 5. Germline V gene lookup returns CDR1 MNHEY and CDR2 SMNVEV (reference sequence).

This clone was seen once. The rearrangement links TRBV10-3 to TRBJ1-3; unclear D gene. Trimming left V 0 bases short and J 7 bases short, with 13 bases between. This CDR3 spans 15 amino acids. Germline V lookup: CDR1 ENHRY, CDR2 SYGVKD. CDR3: CAISESEGIDNTIYF. CDR3 nucleotide sequence: TGTGCCATCAGTGAGTCGGAGGGTATAGACAACACCATATATTTT.

This clone was seen just once. Here the CDR3 DNA reads TGTGCCAGCAGTGAAGGACAGGGACGTGCCACTGAAGCTTTCTTT. It specifies CASSEGQGRATEAFF. The chain joins TRBV6-1 to TRBJ1-1; 7 nucleotides agree with TRBD1. The length of the CDR3 is 15 residues. Germline CDR1 MNHNS, CDR2 SASEGT. With V trimmed by 1 base and J by 4 bases, 6 bases remained unmatched.

The chain is built from TRBV9 and TRBJ1-4; tentative D call: TRBD1 (6 bases). The germline V gene has CDR1 SGDLS and CDR2 YYNGEE. The CDR3 is 16 residues long. Trimming took 0 bases from V and 4 from J, leaving 13 bases between them. The DNA for the CDR3 is TGTGCCAGCAGCGTAGGGTCGGACAGCCTTAATGAAAAACTGTTTTTT. Protein product: CASSVGSDSLNEKLFF.

The CDR3: CASSGGQGGYGYTF. In nucleotides, the CDR3 is TGTGCCAGCAGTGGGGGACAGGGCGGGTATGGCTACACCTTC. The chain combines TRBV2 with TRBJ1-2; 9 bases align to TRBD1. This CDR3 contains 14 residues. J was trimmed by 5 bases and V by 4 bases; bases with no gene match: 5. Per the germline V gene, CDR1 is SNHLY and CDR2 is FYNNEI.

The chain links TRBV6-5 to TRBJ2-2; tentatively, D is TRBD2 (6 bases). The germline V and J ends were trimmed by 4 bases and 3 bases, with 12 bases remaining between them. CDR1 MNHEY and CDR2 SVGAGI come from the germline V gene. The CDR3 length is 15 residues. In nucleotides, the CDR3 is TGTGCCAGCAGTTCGCCGGGACTTCACACCGGGGAGCTGTTTTTT. Protein sequence: CASSSPGLHTGELFF.

Concerning this clone: A read error may account for a junction end that differs from germline. The J gene is TRBJ2-5, the V gene TRBV5-7; D is possibly TRBD1 (5 bases). TRBV5-7 is an ORF, and what it does is uncertain. CDR3 length: 18 residues. This chain's CDR3 is CASTLQPQERPHPETQYF. DNA for the CDR3: TGTGCCAGCACCTTGCAACCACAGGAACGGCCCCATCCAGAGACCCAGTACTTC.

This chain links TRBV19 with TRBJ2-1; 10 nucleotides line up with TRBD2. The CDR3 contains 14 residues. The J segment lost 7 bases and the V segment lost 5 bases, leaving 5 bases of the junction unmatched. Germline V lookup: CDR1 LNHDA, CDR2 SQIVND (reference sequence). The CDR3 spells CASSSSSGRNEQFF. The CDR3 nucleotides read TGTGCCAGTAGTTCCTCTAGCGGGAGAAATGAGCAGTTCTTC.

This clone was seen repeatedly, ten times or more. The gene calls are TRBV6-5 and TRBJ1-1; 11 bases map to TRBD1. Germline V CDR1 and CDR2: MNHEY, SVGAGI. V lost 6 bases to trimming and J lost 3 bases; unmatched junction nucleotides: 3. The CDR3 contains 14 residues. The CDR3 nucleotides read TGTGCCAGCAGCCGGGGACAGGGGGACACTGAAGCTTTCTTT. Its protein product is CASSRGQGDTEAFF.

The chain recombines TRBV12-3 or TRBV12-4 with TRBJ2-1; D gene uncertain. Trimming left V 8 bases short and J 2 bases short, with 4 bases between. This CDR3 is built from 11 residues. The CDR3: CASSTYNEQFF. The CDR3 region has the DNA TGTGCCAGCTCTACCTACAATGAGCAGTTCTTC.

The sample holds one count of this clone. This chain connects TRBV6-4 to TRBJ2-2; 7 positions agree with TRBD1. CDR1 MRHNA and CDR2 SNTAGT come from the germline V gene. The CDR3 has 14 residues. V was pared by 6 bases and J by 5 bases, with 6 bases of the junction left unmatched. CDR3 sequence (DNA): TGTGCCAGCAGCCTAGAACAGGGGACCGGGGAGCTGTTTTTT. This gives the protein CASSLEQGTGELFF.

The chain recombines TRBV6-5 with TRBJ2-1; D is uncertain. The V end lost 7 bases, the J end lost 1 base, and 5 bases lay between the germline ends. The germline V gene has CDR1 MNHEY and CDR2 SVGAGI. This CDR3 has 12 amino acids. The CDR3 DNA reads as TGTGCCAGCACCTCTTCCTACAATGAGCAGTTCTTC. Its protein is CASTSSYNEQFF.

This clone was detected only once. The chain has TRBV9 and TRBJ2-1, with 9 bases fitting TRBD2. The CDR3 runs to 15 residues. In germline, CDR1 is SGDLS, CDR2 YYNGEE. Unmatched junction bases numbered 2, after V lost 0 bases and J lost 4 bases. Here the CDR3 DNA reads TGTGCCAGCAGCGTAGGCGGGGGGGTGTACAATGAGCAGTTCTTC. Translation gives CASSVGGGVYNEQFF.

J is TRBJ2-1 and V is TRBV11-3; TRBD2 matches 7 bases. The length of the CDR3 is 15 residues. Germline trimming cut 1 base from V and 8 bases from J; bases unmatched to any gene: 8. Germline V gene lookup returns CDR1 SGHNT and CDR2 YENEEA. The CDR3 DNA follows: TGTGCCAGCAGCTTAGGTACTAGCGTGGAGGATGAGCAGTTCTTC. Translation: CASSLGTSVEDEQFF.

This clone was seen a single time. The gene calls are TRBV28 and TRBJ2-3; TRBD2 matches 9 bases. CDR3 length: 13 amino acids. The V gene's germline CDR1 is MDHEN and CDR2 SYDVKM. Trimming took 7 bases from V and 5 from J; bases not matched to a gene: 4. The CDR3 coding sequence is TGTGCCAGCACTGAAGCGGGAGGAGATACGCAGTATTTT. This gives the protein CASTEAGGDTQYF.

V is TRBV7-9 and J is TRBJ1-1; D is possibly TRBD1 (5 bases). V was pared by 3 bases and J by 0 bases, with 8 bases between. The CDR3 is 14 residues long. The germline CDR1 and CDR2 sequences are SEHNR and FQNEAQ (reference sequence). CDR3 DNA: TGTGCCAGCAGCTTCTCGGGGGTGAACACTGAAGCTTTCTTT. It is translated as CASSFSGVNTEAFF.